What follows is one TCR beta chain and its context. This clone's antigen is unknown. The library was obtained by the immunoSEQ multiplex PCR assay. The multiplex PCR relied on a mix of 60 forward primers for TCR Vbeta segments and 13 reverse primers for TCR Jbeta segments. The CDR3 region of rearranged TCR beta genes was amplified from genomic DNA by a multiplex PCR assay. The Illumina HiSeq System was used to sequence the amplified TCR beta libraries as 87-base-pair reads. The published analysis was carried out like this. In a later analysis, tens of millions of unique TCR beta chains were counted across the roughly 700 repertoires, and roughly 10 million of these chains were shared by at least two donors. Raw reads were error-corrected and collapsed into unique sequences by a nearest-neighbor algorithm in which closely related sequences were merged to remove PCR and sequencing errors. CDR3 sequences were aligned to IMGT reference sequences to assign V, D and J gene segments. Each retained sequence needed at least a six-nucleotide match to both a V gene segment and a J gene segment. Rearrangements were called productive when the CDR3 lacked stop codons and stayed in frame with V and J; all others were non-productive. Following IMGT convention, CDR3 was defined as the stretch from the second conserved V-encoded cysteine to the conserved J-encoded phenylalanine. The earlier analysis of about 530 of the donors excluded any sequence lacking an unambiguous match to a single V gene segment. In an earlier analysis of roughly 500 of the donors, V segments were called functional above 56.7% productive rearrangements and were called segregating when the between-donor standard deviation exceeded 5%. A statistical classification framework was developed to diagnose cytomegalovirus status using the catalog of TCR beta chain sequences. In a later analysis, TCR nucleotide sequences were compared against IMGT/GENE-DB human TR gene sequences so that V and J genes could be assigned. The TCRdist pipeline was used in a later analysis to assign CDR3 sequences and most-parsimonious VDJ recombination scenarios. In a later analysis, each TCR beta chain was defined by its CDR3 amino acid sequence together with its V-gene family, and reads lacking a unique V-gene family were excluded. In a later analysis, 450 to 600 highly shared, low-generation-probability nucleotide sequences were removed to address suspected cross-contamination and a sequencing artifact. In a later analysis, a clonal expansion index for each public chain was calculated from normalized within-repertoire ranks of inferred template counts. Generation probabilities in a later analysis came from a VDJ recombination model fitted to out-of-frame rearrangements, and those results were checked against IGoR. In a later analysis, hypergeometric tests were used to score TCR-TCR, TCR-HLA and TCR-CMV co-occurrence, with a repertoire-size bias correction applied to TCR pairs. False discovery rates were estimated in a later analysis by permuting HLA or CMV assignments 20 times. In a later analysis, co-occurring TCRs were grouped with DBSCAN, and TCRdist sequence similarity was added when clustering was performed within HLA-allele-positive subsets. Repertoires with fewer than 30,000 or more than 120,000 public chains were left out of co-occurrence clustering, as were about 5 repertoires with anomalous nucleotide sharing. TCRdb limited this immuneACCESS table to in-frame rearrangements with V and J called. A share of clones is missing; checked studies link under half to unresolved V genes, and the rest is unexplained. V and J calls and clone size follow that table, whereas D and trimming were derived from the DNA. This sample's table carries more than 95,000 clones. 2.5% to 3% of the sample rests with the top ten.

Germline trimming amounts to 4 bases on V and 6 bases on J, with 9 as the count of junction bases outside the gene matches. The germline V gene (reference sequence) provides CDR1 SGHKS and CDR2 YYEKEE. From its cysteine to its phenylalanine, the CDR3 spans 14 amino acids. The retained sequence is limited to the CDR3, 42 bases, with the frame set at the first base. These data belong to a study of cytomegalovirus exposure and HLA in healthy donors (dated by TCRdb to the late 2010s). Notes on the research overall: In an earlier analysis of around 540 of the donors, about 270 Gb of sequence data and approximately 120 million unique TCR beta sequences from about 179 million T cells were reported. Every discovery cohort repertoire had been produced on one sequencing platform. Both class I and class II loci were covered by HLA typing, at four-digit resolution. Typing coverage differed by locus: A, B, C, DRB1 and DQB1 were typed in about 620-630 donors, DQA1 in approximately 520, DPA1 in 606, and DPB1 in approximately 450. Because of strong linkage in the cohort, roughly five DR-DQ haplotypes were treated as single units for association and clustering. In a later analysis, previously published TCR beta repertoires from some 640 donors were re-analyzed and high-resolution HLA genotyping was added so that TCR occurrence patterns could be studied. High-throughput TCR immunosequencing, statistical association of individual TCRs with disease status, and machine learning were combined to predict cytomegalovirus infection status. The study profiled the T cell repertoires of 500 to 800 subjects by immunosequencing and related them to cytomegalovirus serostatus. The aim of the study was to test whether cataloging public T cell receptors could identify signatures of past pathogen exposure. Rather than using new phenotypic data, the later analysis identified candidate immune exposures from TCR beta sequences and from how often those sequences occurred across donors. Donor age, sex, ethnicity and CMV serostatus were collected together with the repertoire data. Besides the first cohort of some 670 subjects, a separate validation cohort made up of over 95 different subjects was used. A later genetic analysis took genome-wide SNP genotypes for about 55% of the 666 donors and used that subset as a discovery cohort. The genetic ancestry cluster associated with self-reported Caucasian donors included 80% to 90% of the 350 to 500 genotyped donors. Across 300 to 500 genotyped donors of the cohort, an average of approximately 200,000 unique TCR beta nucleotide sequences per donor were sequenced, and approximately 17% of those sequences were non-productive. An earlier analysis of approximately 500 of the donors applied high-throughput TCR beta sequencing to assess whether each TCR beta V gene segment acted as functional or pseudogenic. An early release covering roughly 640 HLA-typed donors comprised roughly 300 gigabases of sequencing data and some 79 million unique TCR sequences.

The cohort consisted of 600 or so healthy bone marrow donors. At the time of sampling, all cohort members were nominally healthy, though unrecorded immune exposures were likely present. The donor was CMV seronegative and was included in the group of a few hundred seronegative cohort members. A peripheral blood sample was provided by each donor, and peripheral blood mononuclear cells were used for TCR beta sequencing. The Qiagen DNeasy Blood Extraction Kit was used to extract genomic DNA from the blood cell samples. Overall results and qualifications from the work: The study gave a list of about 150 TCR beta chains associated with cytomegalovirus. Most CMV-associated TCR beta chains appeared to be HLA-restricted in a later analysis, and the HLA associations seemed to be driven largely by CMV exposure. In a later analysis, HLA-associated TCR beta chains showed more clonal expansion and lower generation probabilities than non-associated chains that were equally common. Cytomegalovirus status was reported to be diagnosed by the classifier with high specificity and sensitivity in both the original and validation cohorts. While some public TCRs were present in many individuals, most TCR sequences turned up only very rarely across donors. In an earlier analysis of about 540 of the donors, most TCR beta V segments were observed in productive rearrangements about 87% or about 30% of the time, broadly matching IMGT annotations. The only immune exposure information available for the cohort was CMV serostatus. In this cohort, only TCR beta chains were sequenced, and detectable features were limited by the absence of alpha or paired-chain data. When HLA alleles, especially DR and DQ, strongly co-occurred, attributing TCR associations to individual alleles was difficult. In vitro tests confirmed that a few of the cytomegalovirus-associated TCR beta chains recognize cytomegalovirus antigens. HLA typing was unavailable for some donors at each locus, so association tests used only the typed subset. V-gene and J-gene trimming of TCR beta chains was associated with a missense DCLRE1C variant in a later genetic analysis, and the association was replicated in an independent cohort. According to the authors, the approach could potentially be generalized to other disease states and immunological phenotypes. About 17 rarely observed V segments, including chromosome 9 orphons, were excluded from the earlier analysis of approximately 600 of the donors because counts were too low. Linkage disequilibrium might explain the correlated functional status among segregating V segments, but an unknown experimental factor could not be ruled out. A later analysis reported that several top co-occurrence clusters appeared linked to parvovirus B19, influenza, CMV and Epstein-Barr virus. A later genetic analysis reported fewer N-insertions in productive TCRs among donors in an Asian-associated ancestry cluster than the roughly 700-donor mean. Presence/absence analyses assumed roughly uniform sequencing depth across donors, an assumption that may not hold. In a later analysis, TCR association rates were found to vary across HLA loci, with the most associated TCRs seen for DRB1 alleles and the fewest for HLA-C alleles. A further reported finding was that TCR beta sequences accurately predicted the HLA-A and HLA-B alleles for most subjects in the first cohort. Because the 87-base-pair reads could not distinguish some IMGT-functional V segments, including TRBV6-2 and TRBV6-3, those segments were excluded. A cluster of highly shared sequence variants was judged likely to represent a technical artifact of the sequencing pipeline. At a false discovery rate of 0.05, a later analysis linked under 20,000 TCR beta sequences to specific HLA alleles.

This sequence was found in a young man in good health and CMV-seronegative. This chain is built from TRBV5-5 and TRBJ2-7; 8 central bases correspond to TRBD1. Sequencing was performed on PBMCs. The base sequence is TGTGCCAGCAGCCCGCGAGGACAGGGTTCCGAGCAGTACTTC. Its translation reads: CASSPRGQGSEQYF.